Below, 25 T cell receptor beta chains from the same sample are listed, as sequenced in a study of identical twins. TCRdb independently ran MiXCR on the 5' RACE reads; one entry per CDR3 protein. The sample lists some 500,000 distinct CDR3 sequences, around 20% occurring once. Another study also made use of these data, one on T cells expressing NK-cell markers.

The sequencing sample was made of CD4+ T cells sorted from blood. The origin of the receptors is a woman between 18 and 29 years old in good health.

This chain uses TRBV5-1 with TRBJ1-2; 7 positions match TRBD1. The CDR3 runs 14 residues. Germline V CDR1 and CDR2: SGHRS, YFSETQ. The ends lost 3 bases at V and 0 bases at J; junction bases unmatched: 2. The CDR3 sequence is CASSSGQPNYGYTF. In nucleotides, the CDR3 is TGCGCCAGCAGCTCGGGACAGCCTAACTATGGCTACACCTTC.

The chain uses TRBV7-9 and TRBJ2-5; 8 positions match TRBD2. Germline V gene sequence: CDR1 SEHNR, CDR2 FQNEAQ (reference sequence). The V segment lost 4 bases and the J segment 4 bases; nucleotides outside the gene matches: 5. The CDR3 is 14 amino acids. The CDR3 region has the DNA TGTGCCAGCAGCTCAGCGGGGGCCGGAGAGACCCAGTACTTC. It specifies CASSSAGAGETQYF.

The chain carries TRBV20-1 and TRBJ1-6, with 12 nucleotides matching TRBD1. CDR1 and CDR2 from the germline V gene are DFQATT and SNEGSKA (reference sequence). V trimming: 0 bases; J trimming: 7 bases; junction bases outside the gene matches: 10. CDR3 length: 18 amino acids. The CDR3 protein is CSARDPWDRGQWNSPLHF. In DNA, the CDR3 is TGCAGTGCTAGAGATCCCTGGGACAGGGGGCAGTGGAATTCACCCCTCCACTTT.

The rearrangement joins TRBV18 to TRBJ1-2; D not certain. The CDR3 covers 13 residues. Germline V gene data show CDR1 as KGHSH and CDR2 as LQKENI. V was shortened by 1 base and J by 8 bases, with 11 bases between the two germline ends. This CDR3 reads CASSPQPQEGYTF. The CDR3 DNA reads as TGTGCCAGCTCACCACAGCCGCAGGAGGGCTACACCTTC.

This chain links TRBV9 with TRBJ2-7; D possibly uses TRBD1 or TRBD2 (5 bases each). Germline CDR1 is SGDLS and CDR2 is YYNGEE. The ends were cut back, 4 bases at V and 10 bases at J, with 21 bases in the middle. This CDR3 spans 14 amino acids. The CDR3 loop reads CASSLGVGDLEQYF. Written as DNA, the CDR3 is TGTGCCAGCAGCCTGGGCGTGGGGGACCTCGAACAGTACTTC.

This clonotype came up many times. The chain has TRBV29-1 and TRBJ1-2, with 9 bases identical to TRBD1. Germline CDR1 is SQVTM and CDR2 is ANQGSEA. The CDR3 totals 13 residues. The V segment lost 6 bases and the J segment 2 bases; nucleotides outside the gene matches: 4. Here the CDR3 reads CSVGTGPNYGYTF. For the CDR3, the DNA is TGCAGCGTGGGGACAGGGCCGAACTATGGCTACACCTTC.

The genes are TRBV5-6 and TRBJ1-3; D unclear. V was shortened by 6 bases and J by 0 bases, with 7 bases between the two germline ends. The CDR3 sequence is 13 residues long. Germline CDR1 SGHDT, CDR2 YYEEEE. CDR3 protein: CASTRRSGNTIYF. DNA for the CDR3: TGTGCCAGCACCAGGCGCTCTGGAAACACCATATATTTT.

CDR3 DNA: TGTGCCAGCAGTCCTCGGTCTAGACAAAATACGCAGTATTTT. Its translation is CASSPRSRQNTQYF. The chain combines TRBV12-3 or TRBV12-4 with TRBJ2-3, with unresolved D. This CDR3 has 14 residues. V was trimmed by 5 bases and J by 7 bases, leaving 16 bases between them.

CDR3 in DNA: TGTGCCAGCAGCTTACGCCTGGGGGAAGCTGGAAACACCATATATTTT. This translates into CASSLRLGEAGNTIYF. The gene calls are TRBV9 and TRBJ1-3, with D possibly matching TRBD1 (5 bases). The CDR3 has 16 amino acids. V gave up 4 bases and J gave up 2 bases, with 16 bases separating them. In germline, CDR1 is SGDLS, CDR2 YYNGEE.

This clonotype occurred a few times. The rearrangement links TRBV24-1 to TRBJ2-3; D not certain. This CDR3 spans 13 amino acids. With 8 bases removed from V and 0 bases from J, the gap between germline ends came to 8 bases. Germline CDR1 reads KGHDR; CDR2 reads SFDVKD. In DNA, the CDR3 is TGTGCCACCAAGGATCCTAGCACAGATACGCAGTATTTT. Residues: CATKDPSTDTQYF.

This clonotype has ten or more counts. The chain combines TRBV5-1 with TRBJ1-2; 7 bases line up with TRBD1. The length of the CDR3 is 15 residues. CDR1 and CDR2 from the germline V gene are SGHRS and YFSETQ. The V gene end was trimmed by 0 bases and the J gene end by 2 bases; junction bases not matched to a gene: 4. The CDR3 coding sequence is TGCGCCAGCAGCTTGGTCGCCAGGGGGAACTATGGCTACACCTTC. This gives the protein CASSLVARGNYGYTF.

This clonotype was detected a few times. The chain couples TRBV29-1 to TRBJ1-2; no firm D call. The CDR3 has 12 amino acids. Trimming shortened V by 6 bases and J by 1 base, and 9 bases separated the two germline ends. Germline CDR1 SQVTM, CDR2 ANQGSEA. CDR3 in DNA: TGCAGCGTGGCAAATTTTAACTATGGCTACACCTTC. Amino acids: CSVANFNYGYTF.

Details on this clonotype: With a much larger clone just one base away, this may be a read error. The V and J genes are TRBV20-1 and TRBJ2-3; 9 bases are shared with TRBD2. The CDR3 contains 15 residues. Germline V lookup: CDR1 DFQATT, CDR2 SNEGSKA (reference sequence). The CDR3 bases are TGCTGTGCTGGGAAGCTAGCGGGGATAACAGATACGCAGTATTTT. Translating it yields CCAGKLAGITDTQYF.

This rearrangement joins TRBV21-1 to TRBJ2-1. TRBV21-1 is a documented pseudogene. The CDR3 is 16 amino acids. The CDR3 DNA sequence: TGTGCCAGCAGCCAAAGCCTCCGCTGCGGCTACAATGAGCAGTTCTTC. This gives the protein CASSQSLRCGYNEQFF.

The chain employs TRBV20-1 and TRBJ2-5, with D perhaps matching TRBD2 (7 bases). Germline values: CDR1 DFQATT, CDR2 SNEGSKA (reference sequence). This CDR3 has 15 amino acids. Trimming stripped 2 bases from V and 7 bases from J, with 20 bases between. The CDR3 region is CSARLTGGRFGTQYF. The CDR3 DNA follows: TGCAGTGCTAGACTAACGGGGGGCCGATTCGGGACCCAGTACTTC.

This clonotype has a handful of counts. The V and J genes are TRBV5-1 and TRBJ2-5; 8 bases map to TRBD2. V dropped 5 bases and J dropped 1; count of bases not matched to a gene: 7. Germline CDR1 and CDR2: SGHRS and YFSETQ. CDR3 length: 15 amino acids. The CDR3 here is CASSVWGTSQETQYF. CDR3 in DNA: TGCGCCAGCAGTGTTTGGGGGACTAGCCAAGAGACCCAGTACTTC.

Only a few counts were recorded for this clonotype. The chain has TRBV6-2 or TRBV6-3 and TRBJ2-1; no firm D call. Trimming cost V 7 bases and J 6 bases, with 16 bases left between them. Looked up from germline, CDR1 is MNHEY and CDR2 is SVGEGT. There are 14 residues in the CDR3. CDR3 in DNA: TGTGCCAGCACTCGACCCGATTTCCGCAATGAGCAGTTCTTC. Amino acid sequence: CASTRPDFRNEQFF.

This clonotype appeared a few times. The chain employs TRBV5-6 and TRBJ2-3; 11 bases are shared with TRBD2. The CDR3 consists of 16 residues. From germline, CDR1 is SGHDT and CDR2 YYEEEE. Trimming removed 0 bases from V and 11 bases from J; junction bases left unmatched: 11. CDR3 amino acids: CASSLARLAGGERQYF. Written as DNA, the CDR3 is TGTGCCAGCAGCTTGGCCAGGCTAGCGGGGGGAGAGAGGCAGTATTTT.

In its sample, this clonotype was seen many times. The CDR3 loop is CASRGLSYEQYF. CDR3 coding DNA: TGTGCCAGCAGGGGCCTCTCCTACGAGCAGTACTTC. This rearrangement joins TRBV6-5 to TRBJ2-7, with D hard to call. The CDR3 contains 12 residues. Germline-derived CDR1 and CDR2 are MNHEY and SVGAGI. V was shortened by 6 bases and J by 0 bases, with 6 bases between the two germline ends.

V and J are TRBV9 and TRBJ1-1; no definite D call. Trimming pared 4 bases from V and 2 bases from J, leaving 18 bases between. Germline V lookup: CDR1 SGDLS, CDR2 YYNGEE. CDR3 length: 16 residues. CDR3 loop: CASSSFSGSGNTEAFF. CDR3 nucleotide sequence: TGTGCCAGCAGCTCCTTCTCGGGATCGGGTAACACTGAAGCTTTCTTT.

The J gene is TRBJ2-1, the V gene TRBV15, with a possible D match to TRBD2 (6 bases). The CDR3 totals 15 residues. Looked up from germline, CDR1 is LNHNV and CDR2 is YYDKDF (reference sequence). The V gene lost 1 base and the J gene lost 7 bases, with 14 bases spanning the gap. The DNA for the CDR3 is TGTGCCACCAGCAGAGTGAGGGAGGCCGGAAATGAGCAGTTCTTC. Its translation is CATSRVREAGNEQFF. Drawing the rest from reference TRBV15 and TRBJ2-1, the complete variable domain is DAMVIQNPRYQVTQFGKPVTLSCSQTLNHNVMYWYQQKSSQAPKLLFHYYDKDFNNEADTPDNFQSRRPNTSFCFLDIRSPGLGDTAMYLCATSRVREAGNEQFFGPGTRLTVL.

This rearrangement joins TRBV5-5 to TRBJ2-7, with 8 bases that match TRBD1. This CDR3 has 15 residues. Germline CDR1 is SGHKS and CDR2 is YYEKEE (reference sequence). J lost 3 bases, V lost 1 base, and 6 bases had no gene match. The CDR3 loop is CASSLRQGAGYEQYF. CDR3 nucleotides: TGTGCCAGCAGCTTGCGGCAGGGGGCGGGCTACGAGCAGTACTTC.

The chain carries TRBV15 and TRBJ2-2; D remains ambiguous. Germline CDR1 reads LNHNV; CDR2 reads YYDKDF (reference sequence). The CDR3 runs to 14 residues. V lost 2 bases and J lost 1, with 5 bases in between. Here the CDR3 DNA reads TGTGCCACCAGCAGATGGAGGAACACCGGGGAGCTGTTTTTT. Translating gives CATSRWRNTGELFF.

This sequence joins TRBV28 and TRBJ1-2; D is uncertain. V lost 7 bases and J 2 bases, leaving 5 bases between the germline ends. CDR3 length: 11 amino acids. Per the germline V gene, CDR1 is MDHEN and CDR2 is SYDVKM. In DNA, the CDR3 is TGTGCCAGCAAAAACAACTATGGCTACACCTTC. The encoded protein is CASKNNYGYTF.

This clonotype was observed a few times. The rearrangement uses TRBV6-5 and TRBJ2-5; 9 nucleotides align to TRBD2. V trimming: 1 base; J trimming: 4 bases; junction bases outside the gene matches: 10. Germline V gives CDR1 MNHEY, CDR2 SVGAGI. The CDR3 totals 17 residues. The CDR3 DNA sequence: TGTGCCAGCAGTTACTTTACCGGCGGGGGGGGACGAGAGACCCAGTACTTC. Protein sequence: CASSYFTGGGGRETQYF.